The 19 T cell receptor beta chains given below trace back to one sample, sequenced in a study of blood T cell repertoires in COVID-19. TCRdb's table, derived via immunoSEQ multiplex PCR, lists solely in-frame clones and lacks some. The sample has about 200,000 clones, 75% to 90% seen once. Sequencing was carried out using PBMCs or T cells enriched from blood (not recorded which). The receptor source for this set is a woman aged 25-40 years who had recovered from COVID-19.

J is TRBJ1-5 and V is TRBV4-3, with D possibly being TRBD1 (5 bases). Per germline, CDR1 LGHNA and CDR2 YSLEER. The CDR3 is 13 residues long. Between the trimmed V and J ends, which lost 4 bases and 3 bases, there was a span of 7 bases. In DNA form, the CDR3 reads TGCGCCAGCAGCCTGGGACTCAATCAGCCCCAGCATTTT. It encodes CASSLGLNQPQHF.

This chain uses TRBV9 with TRBJ1-4, with TRBD1 as a possible D gene (6 bases). Trimming removed 3 bases from V and 3 bases from J, with 12 bases in between. The CDR3 is 15 residues long. CDR1 SGDLS and CDR2 YYNGEE come from the germline V gene. The CDR3 loop is CASSAEGGSNEKLFF. As DNA, the CDR3 is TGTGCCAGCAGCGCCGAGGGGGGGTCTAATGAAAAACTGTTTTTT.

This chain links TRBV14 with TRBJ1-2; 7 positions agree with TRBD1. Germline loops: CDR1 SGHDN, CDR2 FVKESK. CDR3 length: 16 amino acids. The ends lost 1 base at V and 8 bases at J; junction bases unmatched: 13. CDR3 protein: CASSQGRRGSLGGYTF. In DNA form, the CDR3 reads TGTGCCAGCAGCCAAGGCCGCAGGGGGTCCCTGGGAGGCTACACCTTC.

The chain has TRBV28 and TRBJ1-1; a weak D match, TRBD1 (6 bases). Germline assignment: CDR1 MDHEN and CDR2 SYDVKM. The CDR3 is 12 amino acids. The ends were cut back, 7 bases at V and 1 base at J, with 7 bases in the middle. This chain's CDR3 is CASIGGNTEAFF. The CDR3 DNA reads as TGTGCCAGCATAGGGGGGAACACTGAAGCTTTCTTT.

This clone occurred once. The chain uses TRBV19 and TRBJ2-7; D remains unclear. The V gene lost 5 bases and the J gene lost 0 bases, with 11 bases spanning the gap. The CDR3 loop spans 14 amino acids. Germline V gene lookup returns CDR1 LNHDA and CDR2 SQIVND (reference sequence). The CDR3 bases are TGTGCCAGTAGTCCGAGGCCGAGCTCCTACGAGCAGTACTTC. It yields the protein CASSPRPSSYEQYF.

J is TRBJ1-6 and V is TRBV19, with TRBD1 matching 9 bases. From germline, CDR1 is LNHDA and CDR2 SQIVND (reference sequence). V was pared by 8 bases and J by 7 bases, with 9 bases of the junction left unmatched. The CDR3 runs to 15 residues. For the CDR3, the DNA is TGTGCCAGTGCCCCGGGACAGGGAGGGAATTCACCCCTCCACTTT. It encodes CASAPGQGGNSPLHF.

This clone appeared once. The CDR3 region is CASSRRDRADYGYTF. The CDR3, as DNA: TGTGCCAGCAGCAGAAGGGACAGGGCAGACTATGGCTACACCTTC. J is TRBJ1-2 and V is TRBV11-2; 9 positions agree with TRBD1. The CDR3 totals 15 residues. CDR1 and CDR2 from the germline V gene are SGHAT and FQNNGV. The V and J ends lost 5 bases and 3 bases, in that order; junction bases with no gene match: 7.

The rearrangement joins TRBV5-1 to TRBJ2-1; TRBD2 agrees at 9 bases. The CDR3 length is 16 residues. Trimming removed 7 bases from V and 10 bases from J; junction bases left unmatched: 18. The V gene's germline CDR1 is SGHRS and CDR2 YFSETQ. Here the CDR3 DNA reads TGCGCCAGCGCCAGCCCGACTAGCGGTCTTCCCAGGGAGCAGTTCTTC. Residues: CASASPTSGLPREQFF.

This clone was seen at least ten times. The chain couples TRBV12-5 to TRBJ2-3, with 7 positions matching TRBD1. This CDR3 is 13 amino acids long. V shed 6 bases, J shed 6 bases, and the junction held 6 bases outside the gene matches. Germline V gives CDR1 LGHNT, CDR2 FRNRAP. Written as DNA, the CDR3 is TGTGCTAGTGGACCGACAGGGACCGATACGCAGTATTTT. Translated: CASGPTGTDTQYF.

The chain links TRBV18 to TRBJ2-1, with a tentative D call TRBD2 (5 bases). Germline V gene lookup returns CDR1 KGHSH and CDR2 LQKENI. V lost 0 bases to trimming and J lost 13 bases, with 13 bases between them. This CDR3 spans 13 amino acids. The CDR3 DNA is TGTGCCAGCTCACCACCCGGGATCCTGCTTCAGTTCTTC. Translating gives CASSPPGILLQFF.

The V and J genes are TRBV10-3 and TRBJ2-7; 10 nucleotides agree with TRBD2. V lost 0 bases and J lost 2; bases outside the gene matches: 4. The CDR3 sequence is 16 residues long. Germline CDR1 is ENHRY and CDR2 is SYGVKD. CDR3 amino acids: CAISESTSGTTYEQYF. The CDR3 bases are TGTGCCATCAGTGAGTCTACTAGCGGGACAACCTACGAGCAGTACTTC.

This rearrangement joins TRBV20-1 to TRBJ2-3, with 12 bases aligning to TRBD2. Trimming cost V 3 bases and J 3 bases; bases outside gene matches: 10. CDR1 is DFQATT and CDR2 is SNEGSKA in the germline V gene (reference sequence). The CDR3 has 17 residues. CDR3 region: CSASTPSGGVRTDTQYF. The CDR3 coding sequence is TGCAGTGCTAGTACCCCTAGCGGGGGGGTGAGGACAGATACGCAGTATTTT.

The chain employs TRBV7-9 and TRBJ1-1; possibly TRBD1 for D (6 bases). The CDR3 spans 13 residues. CDR1 SEHNR and CDR2 FQNEAQ come from the germline V gene (reference sequence). Deletions cut 6 bases from V and 4 bases from J, with 12 bases between. CDR3 bases: TGTGCCAGCAGTTATAGACAGGTCACTGAAGCTTTCTTT. Translated: CASSYRQVTEAFF.

V and J are TRBV29-1 and TRBJ1-2; D uncertain. The germline V gene encodes CDR1 SQVTM and CDR2 ANQGSEA. This CDR3 comprises 13 residues. V gave up 3 bases and J gave up 2 bases, with 10 bases separating them. The DNA for the CDR3 is TGCAGCGTTGAGTACAGTCGGAACTATGGCTACACCTTC. It encodes CSVEYSRNYGYTF.

The chain uses TRBV10-2 and TRBJ1-2; D not resolved. The ends were cut back, 4 bases at V and 4 bases at J, with 10 bases in the middle. The germline gives CDR1 WSHSY, CDR2 SAAADI. The CDR3 is made up of 13 amino acids. The CDR3 sequence is CASSVQQFYGYTF. CDR3 DNA sequence: TGCGCCAGCAGTGTACAACAGTTCTATGGCTACACCTTC.

This chain links TRBV7-9 with TRBJ1-2; TRBD1 matches at 9 bases. V shed 1 base, J shed 4 bases, and the junction held 7 bases outside the gene matches. Germline assignment: CDR1 SEHNR and CDR2 FQNEAQ (reference sequence). The CDR3 has 16 residues. For the CDR3, the DNA is TGTGCCAGCAGCTTAGAGGGACAGGGAAGAAGCTATGGCTACACCTTC. Its protein is CASSLEGQGRSYGYTF.

This sequence joins TRBV4-3 and TRBJ2-2; D perhaps matches TRBD1 (6 bases). The CDR3 runs 19 residues. The germline V and J ends were trimmed by 2 bases and 0 bases, with 19 bases remaining between them. Germline values: CDR1 LGHNA, CDR2 YSLEER. Written as DNA, the CDR3 is TGCGCCAGCAGCCAATCTGGGACAATCCTTTCCGCGAACACCGGGGAGCTGTTTTTT. This translates into CASSQSGTILSANTGELFF.

This clone appeared a single time. The chain has TRBV19 and TRBJ1-5; D is ambiguous. Germline CDR1 and CDR2: LNHDA and SQIVND (reference sequence). This CDR3 spans 14 amino acids. The V and J ends lost 5 bases and 2 bases respectively, with 10 bases between them. CDR3 residues: CASSYDTRNQPQHF. CDR3 nucleotide sequence: TGTGCCAGTAGTTACGACACCCGCAATCAGCCCCAGCATTTT.

CDR3 loop: CASSPEHQETQYF. As DNA, the CDR3 is TGTGCCAGCAGCCCAGAACACCAAGAGACCCAGTACTTC. The chain recombines TRBV2 with TRBJ2-5, with D unresolved. V dropped 6 bases and J dropped 0 bases, with 8 bases sitting between them. The CDR3 has 13 residues. Germline CDR1 is SNHLY and CDR2 is FYNNEI.